This T cell receptor (beta chain) stems from a study of persistence of HIV-infected CD4 T cells. Overall study findings and caveats: TCRbeta richness was lower in CMV- and Gag-responding cells than in anti-CD3/anti-CD28-responding cells. Proviral oligoclonality tracked with TCR oligoclonality within the same sorted cells.

The immunoSEQ assay was version 4, run in survey mode. Generated by immunoSEQ multiplex PCR, the TCRdb table keeps only in-frame clones and is missing some. This sample has 44,000 or so clones, with more than 85% found just once. Nonspecific anti-CD3/anti-CD28 bead stimulation represents the broad CD4+ T cell repertoire. CD4+ T cells upregulating both CD40 ligand and CD69 were sorted as responding cells. Stimulated PBMCs had first been depleted of CD8+ T cells. A note on this clone: The antigen is unknown.

The CDR3 length is 14 residues. With 8 bases clipped from V and 0 bases from J, the junction kept 2 bases outside the gene matches. Germline assignment: CDR1 SGHTA and CDR2 FQGNSA. The sequencing used CD4+ T cells sorted from PBMCs after approximately 19-hour stimulation, collected from a patient who received antiretroviral therapy. The gene calls are TRBV7-2 and TRBJ2-2; the match to TRBD2 covers 8 bases. This receptor was obtained from an adult man with HIV who was CMV-seropositive. The CDR3 DNA follows: TGTGCCAGCGGGCGGGGGGCGAACACCGGGGAGCTGTTTTTT. Its protein is CASGRGANTGELFF. The complete variable domain, with remaining parts taken from reference TRBV7-2 and TRBJ2-2, reads GAGVSQSPSNKVTEKGKDVELRCDPISGHTALYWYRQSLGQGLEFLIYFQGNSAPDKSGLPSDRFSAERTGGSVSTLTIQRTQQEDSAVYLCASGRGANTGELFFGEGSRLTVL.